These 18 T cell receptor beta chains were sequenced from one sample in a study of blood T cell repertoires in COVID-19. Here immunoSEQ multiplex PCR was the method, and the copy in TCRdb shows in-frame clones only, minus some. Here the sample spans around 300,000 clones, around 88% being singletons. Sequencing was performed on peripheral blood. Every receptor here comes from a man aged 25-45 years with active or convalescent COVID-19.

The chain recombines TRBV7-9 with TRBJ1-1; D is possibly TRBD1 (6 bases). The germline CDR1 and CDR2 sequences are SEHNR and FQNEAQ (reference sequence). The CDR3 covers 15 residues. V lost 1 base and J lost 1, with 10 bases in between. CDR3 residues: CASSLEQGRNTEAFF. DNA for the CDR3: TGTGCCAGCAGCTTAGAACAGGGCAGGAACACTGAAGCTTTCTTT.

The sample holds many counts of this clone. This sequence joins TRBV10-2 and TRBJ2-2; D is perhaps TRBD2 (6 bases). Trimming shortened V by 7 bases and J by 4 bases, and 16 bases separated the two germline ends. The CDR3 extends over 15 amino acids. Germline CDR1 WSHSY, CDR2 SAAADI. The CDR3 is CASMSSGEVTGELFF. The CDR3 coding sequence is TGCGCCAGCATGAGTTCGGGGGAGGTCACCGGGGAGCTGTTTTTT.

This clone has only a few counts. The chain combines TRBV18 with TRBJ2-1; D is uncertain. From germline, CDR1 is KGHSH and CDR2 LQKENI. The CDR3 length is 15 residues. V was pared by 3 bases and J by 2 bases, with 11 bases between. CDR3 protein: CASSPIEVTYNEQFF. DNA of the CDR3: TGTGCCAGCTCACCGATCGAGGTCACCTACAATGAGCAGTTCTTC.

This clone came up a few times. This chain links TRBV19 with TRBJ1-2; D gene ambiguous. The CDR3 loop spans 13 amino acids. The germline V gene encodes CDR1 LNHDA and CDR2 SQIVND (reference sequence). V gave up 7 bases and J gave up 0 bases, with 9 bases separating them. The CDR3 is CASNAQANYGYTF. The CDR3 nucleotides read TGTGCCAGTAATGCACAAGCTAACTATGGCTACACCTTC.

The genes are TRBV5-1 and TRBJ2-2; D possibly corresponds to TRBD2 (5 bases). Per germline, CDR1 SGHRS and CDR2 YFSETQ. The V and J ends lost 2 bases and 5 bases respectively, with 13 bases between them. The CDR3 is 15 amino acids. CDR3 nucleotides: TGCGCCAGCAGCTTTTCCTCACGGGAAACCGGGGAGCTGTTTTTT. The encoded protein is CASSFSSRETGELFF.

This sequence joins TRBV6-1 and TRBJ1-1; D perhaps matches TRBD1 (5 bases). Germline CDR1 reads MNHNS; CDR2 reads SASEGT. V gave up 3 bases and J gave up 4 bases, with 12 bases separating them. There are 14 residues in the CDR3. The CDR3 spells CASSEQGESTEAFF. The CDR3 nucleotides are TGTGCCAGCAGTGAGCAGGGCGAGAGCACTGAAGCTTTCTTT.

This chain connects TRBV4-3 to TRBJ2-3; 14 bases line up with TRBD2. The CDR3 is 15 residues long. Germline loops: CDR1 LGHNA, CDR2 YSLEER. With V trimmed by 4 bases and J by 5 bases, 2 bases remained unmatched. The CDR3 DNA is TGCGCCAGCAGCCCCGGGACTAGCGGGAGAGATACGCAGTATTTT. It translates to CASSPGTSGRDTQYF.

The CDR3 sequence is CSAPDRGAFF. The CDR3 DNA sequence: TGCAGTGCTCCGGACAGGGGGGCTTTCTTT. This chain connects TRBV20-1 to TRBJ1-1; 10 nucleotides match TRBD1. The V segment lost 5 bases and the J segment 11 bases; nucleotides outside the gene matches: 2. Germline lookup yields CDR1 DFQATT and CDR2 SNEGSKA (reference sequence). The CDR3 is 10 residues long.

The chain has TRBV11-1 and TRBJ2-5; TRBD1 agrees at 9 bases. CDR3 length: 13 residues. The V and J ends lost 3 bases and 5 bases, in that order; junction bases with no gene match: 1. Germline CDR1 SGHAT, CDR2 FQDESV (reference sequence). CDR3 sequence reads: CASSFGQGETQYF. The CDR3 bases are TGTGCCAGCAGCTTCGGACAGGGGGAGACCCAGTACTTC.

The rearrangement uses TRBV5-1 and TRBJ2-5; no clear D gene. Trimming removed 0 bases from V and 5 bases from J, with 11 bases in between. The CDR3 contains 14 residues. Germline CDR1 reads SGHRS; CDR2 reads YFSETQ. In nucleotides, the CDR3 is TGCGCCAGCAGCTTGGGTGGGCTCTTGGAGACCCAGTACTTC. Translation: CASSLGGLLETQYF.

This rearrangement joins TRBV5-8 to TRBJ1-3; D gene unclear. Germline loops: CDR1 SGHTS, CDR2 YDEGEE. Trimming removed 7 bases at V and 2 bases at J, with 13 bases between. This CDR3 region has 14 residues. The CDR3 nucleotides are TGTGCCAGCGGCCGACATGCGACTGGAAACACCATATATTTT. Amino acids: CASGRHATGNTIYF.

The chain is built from TRBV3-1 (or the pseudogene TRBV3-2) and TRBJ2-7; 7 bases line up with TRBD1. The trim removed 5 bases at V and 3 bases at J, leaving 7 bases unmatched. The length of the CDR3 is 14 residues. Germline values: CDR1 LGHDT, CDR2 YNNKEL (reference sequence). The CDR3 region has the DNA TGTGCCAGCAGCACACAGGGGTTCCTCTACGAGCAGTACTTC. The encoded protein is CASSTQGFLYEQYF.

The J gene is TRBJ1-2, the V gene TRBV7-9, with 7 nucleotides matching TRBD1. Trimming took 3 bases from V and 4 from J; bases not matched to a gene: 8. This CDR3 contains 15 residues. The germline V gene has CDR1 SEHNR and CDR2 FQNEAQ (reference sequence). The DNA of the CDR3 is TGTGCCAGCAGCTTGACCGGGACAGAGGTCTATGGCTACACCTTC. Protein: CASSLTGTEVYGYTF. The full variable domain, with the rest looked up from reference TRBV7-9 and TRBJ1-2, is DTGVSQNPRHKITKRGQNVTFRCDPISEHNRLYWYRQTLGQGPEFLTYFQNEAQLEKSRLLSDRFSAERPKGSFSTLEIQRTEQGDSAMYLCASSLTGTEVYGYTFGSGTRLTVV.

This clone has a single count. J is TRBJ2-1 and V is TRBV10-3, with 9 bases matching TRBD2. Germline V gene sequence: CDR1 ENHRY, CDR2 SYGVKD. There are 16 residues in the CDR3. Germline trimming cut 5 bases from V and 9 bases from J; bases unmatched to any gene: 14. Here the CDR3 DNA reads TGTGCCATCAGTTTTTCCCCTTCGCGGGGGGGGCCTGAGCAGTTCTTC. Its protein is CAISFSPSRGGPEQFF.

This clone was seen only a few times. This rearrangement joins TRBV5-4 to TRBJ2-7, with 7 bases identical to TRBD2. The germline CDR1 and CDR2 sequences are SGHNT and YYREEE (reference sequence). The CDR3 totals 13 residues. V shed 4 bases and J 6 bases; nucleotides not matched to a gene: 7. The CDR3 region is CASSTATSIEQYF. The DNA of the CDR3 is TGTGCCAGCAGCACCGCGACTAGCATCGAGCAGTACTTC.

The chain joins TRBV9 to TRBJ1-2, with TRBD1 as a possible D gene (5 bases). This CDR3 has 15 residues. V was cut by 1 base and J by 8 bases, with 18 bases left in between. Germline V lookup: CDR1 SGDLS, CDR2 YYNGEE. This CDR3 reads CASSVPGIGTSGYTF. In DNA form, the CDR3 reads TGTGCCAGCAGCGTACCAGGGATAGGAACCTCGGGCTACACCTTC.

Points on this clone: The sample contains more than one DNA sequence encoding this CDR3. V usage is TRBV5-1 and J usage is TRBJ2-5; 14 bases are shared with TRBD2. CDR3 length: 16 residues. Germline loops: CDR1 SGHRS, CDR2 YFSETQ. V trimming: 4 bases; J trimming: 3 bases; junction bases outside the gene matches: 5. CDR3 coding DNA: TGCGCCAGCAGCCTAGGACTAGCGGGGGGAAAAGAGACCCAGTACTTC. This codes for CASSLGLAGGKETQYF.

This rearrangement joins TRBV19 to TRBJ2-2, with 7 bases identical to TRBD2. The germline gives CDR1 LNHDA, CDR2 SQIVND (reference sequence). This CDR3 region has 16 residues. The trim removed 4 bases at V and 1 base at J, leaving 6 bases unmatched. The CDR3 reads CASSTQAGLNTGELFF. In nucleotides, the CDR3 is TGTGCCAGTAGTACCCAAGCGGGACTGAACACCGGGGAGCTGTTTTTT.